These T cell receptor beta chains were read from a single sample in a study of radiation and T cells in renal cell carcinoma. The protocol was immunoSEQ multiplex PCR, while the TCRdb copy is restricted to in-frame clones and leaves out a portion. The table has some 130,000 clones, roughly four fifths seen once. Material: blood, obtained from a patient whose treatment included radiotherapy and nephrectomy. Receptors originate from an older woman with renal cell carcinoma. Both conserved end residues are part of each CDR3. D genes are given only for firm matches. Rows give clone size only sometimes, using once, few, many, or a class for an expanded clone.

abundance: .
j_gene: TRBJ2-7
v_gene: TRBV10-3
d_gene: .
CDR3nt: TGTGCCATCAGTGAGTCTTCAACACACTACGAGCAGTACTTC
CDR3aa: CAISESSTHYEQYF

abundance: .
j_gene: TRBJ2-5
v_gene: TRBV28
d_gene: TRBD1
CDR3nt: TGTGCCAGCACGAAAGGGGACAGAGGACAAGAGACCCAGTACTTC
CDR3aa: CASTKGDRGQETQYF

abundance: .
j_gene: TRBJ2-7
v_gene: TRBV30
d_gene: .
CDR3nt: TGTGCCTGGAGTGAAGTCGACTACGAGCAGTACTTC
CDR3aa: CAWSEVDYEQYF

abundance: .
j_gene: TRBJ2-1
v_gene: TRBV4-1
d_gene: .
CDR3nt: TGCGCCAGCAGCCAAGAAAAAGGGGGCGCCGGGGGCGAGCAGTTCTTC
CDR3aa: CASSQEKGGAGGEQFF

abundance: few
j_gene: TRBJ1-1
v_gene: TRBV9
d_gene: .
CDR3nt: TGTGCCAGCAGCCCCCGACAGTTGGACACTGAAGCTTTCTTT
CDR3aa: CASSPRQLDTEAFF

abundance: .
j_gene: TRBJ2-7
v_gene: TRBV29-1
d_gene: TRBD1
CDR3nt: TGCAGCGTTGGACGGACAGGGAATAACGAGCAGTACTTC
CDR3aa: CSVGRTGNNEQYF

abundance: .
j_gene: TRBJ1-1
v_gene: TRBV7-9
d_gene: .
CDR3nt: TGTGCCAGCAGCTTAGGGGGAAGGACTGAAGCTTTCTTT
CDR3aa: CASSLGGRTEAFF

abundance: .
j_gene: TRBJ2-5
v_gene: TRBV9
d_gene: .
CDR3nt: TGTGCCAGCAGCCCCGGCGAGACGAGGGAAGAGACCCAGTACTTC
CDR3aa: CASSPGETREETQYF

abundance: .
j_gene: TRBJ2-1
v_gene: TRBV30
d_gene: .
CDR3nt: TGTGCCTGGAGTGAACTAGAAGAGCAGTTCTTC
CDR3aa: CAWSELEEQFF

abundance: .
j_gene: TRBJ1-2
v_gene: TRBV6-5
d_gene: .
CDR3nt: TGTGCCAGCAGTTACTCCCCCTTCGACAGGTCTGGGGGCTACACCTTC
CDR3aa: CASSYSPFDRSGGYTF

abundance: .
j_gene: TRBJ2-7
v_gene: TRBV6-6
d_gene: TRBD2
CDR3nt: TGTGCCAGCACGGAAAGCGGGGCTCGCGAGCAGTACTTC
CDR3aa: CASTESGAREQYF

abundance: .
j_gene: TRBJ1-5
v_gene: TRBV28
d_gene: TRBD1
CDR3nt: TGTGCCAGCAGGCTCCGACAGGGGGCGAGACAGCCCCAGCATTTT
CDR3aa: CASRLRQGARQPQHF

abundance: few
j_gene: TRBJ2-2
v_gene: TRBV18
d_gene: TRBD1
CDR3nt: TGTGCCAGCTCACCGACCGGGACAGGGGACACCGGGGAGCTGTTTTTT
CDR3aa: CASSPTGTGDTGELFF

abundance: .
j_gene: TRBJ1-2
v_gene: TRBV15
d_gene: .
CDR3nt: TGTGCCACCAGCAGAGTATGGACAGAGGGCTACACCTTC
CDR3aa: CATSRVWTEGYTF

abundance: .
j_gene: TRBJ2-1
v_gene: TRBV27
d_gene: TRBD1
CDR3nt: TGTGCCAGCAGTATGAACAGGGGGCGTGGCAATGAGCAGTTCTTC
CDR3aa: CASSMNRGRGNEQFF